Shown below are 20 T cell receptor beta chains from a single sample sequenced in a study of T cell clonality in common variable immunodeficiency (dated by TCRdb to about 2015). The paper's findings and limits, for the study overall: Reportedly, TCRbeta sequences from CVID had fewer deletions and N-nucleotide insertions, and highly modified clones with 13 or more V deletions were absent from CVID.

The library relied on the immunoSEQ multiplex PCR assay. The table comes from immuneACCESS by way of TCRdb, which keeps in-frame sequences with V and J called. Part of the clones is missing from these tables; in studies checked, under half for an unresolved V gene and the rest for unknown reasons. The sample counts about 15,000 clones, each observed more than once. The ten most abundant clones make up around 12% of the sample. Their specific antigens are unknown. The sequencing input was peripheral blood mononuclear cells. The source of these receptors is a human donor with common variable immunodeficiency.

In its sample, this clone ranks as medium-sized. The read ends 3 residues shy of where the CDR3 ends; the end is completed using the germline J gene. This chain links TRBV6-2 or TRBV6-3 with TRBJ2-7; tentatively, D is TRBD1 (5 bases). With 4 bases removed from V and 1 base from J, the gap between germline ends came to 14 bases. The CDR3 covers 15 residues. The germline V gene has CDR1 MNHEY and CDR2 SVGEGT. The CDR3 here is CASSSLKDISYEQYF. CDR3 DNA (partial): TGTGCCAGCAGTTCCTTAAAGGACATTTCCTACGAG.

As to this clone: The CDR3 end is not reached by the read, which stops 3 residues before it; the germline J gene fills it in. The chain is built from TRBV6-1 and TRBJ2-5; D uncertain. Deletions cut 4 bases from V and 5 bases from J, with 8 bases between. Germline V gene lookup returns CDR1 MNHNS and CDR2 SASEGT. This CDR3 region has 12 residues. The DNA read from the CDR3 is TGTGCCAGCAGTGTCCAGGCTGAGACC. As protein: CASSVQAET. The whole CDR3 protein is CASSVQAETQYF.

As to this clone: The CDR3 is cut off 3 residues early in the read; its end comes from the germline J gene. This chain connects TRBV6-1 to TRBJ2-5; D not resolved. CDR1 and CDR2 from the germline V gene are MNHNS and SASEGT. This CDR3 contains 15 residues. Trimming took 3 bases from V and 0 from J, leaving 11 bases between them. Incomplete CDR3 DNA: TGTGCCAGCAGTGACCCGAGGCGGTACCAAGAGACC. Protein product: CASSDPRRYQET. The CDR3, in full, reads CASSDPRRYQETQYF.

Judged by abundance, this clone is medium-sized. Read coverage stops 3 residues before the CDR3 terminus; the germline J gene supplies the remainder. The V call is TRBV4-2, the J call TRBJ2-6; D possibly corresponds to TRBD1 (6 bases). The germline V gene encodes CDR1 LGHNA and CDR2 YNFKEQ. The CDR3 is 17 residues long. The germline V and J ends were trimmed by 1 base and 1 base, with 11 bases remaining between them. The CDR3 is CASSQGQAMSGANVLTF. Incomplete CDR3 DNA: TGTGCCAGCAGCCAAGGACAGGCAATGTCTGGGGCCAACGTC.

Notes on this clone: The read ends 3 residues before the CDR3 terminus; that terminus is restored from the germline J gene. V gene TRBV5-1 combines with J gene TRBJ2-3; 11 bases match TRBD2. Looked up from germline, CDR1 is SGHRS and CDR2 is YFSETQ. This CDR3 comprises 16 residues. V lost 0 bases and J lost 4; bases outside the gene matches: 4. The DNA read from the CDR3 is TGCGCCAGCAGCTTGGAACTAGCGGGAGTGGCAGATACG. It codes for CASSLELAGVADT. The entire CDR3 protein reads CASSLELAGVADTQYF.

Note on this clone: From the germline J gene comes the end of the CDR3, since the read stops 3 residues before it. The rearrangement links TRBV18 to TRBJ2-5; D perhaps matches TRBD1 (5 bases). The CDR3 runs 13 residues. Germline assignment: CDR1 KGHSH and CDR2 LQKENI. V lost 3 bases, J lost 5 bases, and 10 bases lay in between. The DNA read from the CDR3 is TGTGCCAGCTCACCGGGCAGGGATGAGACC. It specifies CASSPGRDET. The entire CDR3 protein is CASSPGRDETQYF. Looking up the rest from reference TRBV18 and TRBJ2-5 gives the full variable domain: NAGVMQNPRHLVRRRGQEARLRCSPMKGHSHVYWYRQLPEEGLKFMVYLQKENIIDESGMPKERFSAEFPKEGPSILRIQQVVRGDSAAYFCASSPGRDETQYFGPGTRLLVL.

Ten or more counts support this clone. Other nucleotide sequences in the sample specify the same CDR3. The part of the CDR3 DNA that was read is TGCGCCAGCAGCTTGGGTACAACTAATGAAAAA. This encodes CASSLGTTNEK. The CDR3 in its entirety is CASSLGTTNEKLFF. The rearrangement links TRBV5-1 to TRBJ1-4, with D hard to call. The observed sequence ends 3 residues before the CDR3 terminus, with the missing tail filled in from the germline J gene. The V and J ends lost 0 bases and 0 bases respectively, with 3 bases between them. The CDR3 is made up of 14 amino acids. Germline assignment: CDR1 SGHRS and CDR2 YFSETQ.

There are a few counts of this clone. The sequence runs out 3 residues before the end of the CDR3; the remainder is reconstructed from the germline J gene. The J gene is TRBJ1-1, the V gene TRBV19; D call uncertain. Germline V gene sequence: CDR1 LNHDA, CDR2 SQIVND (reference sequence). Trimming took 5 bases from V and 1 from J, leaving 11 bases between them. There are 14 residues in the CDR3. The CDR3: CASSEWAANTEAFF. The DNA read from the CDR3 is TGTGCCAGTAGTGAATGGGCAGCGAACACTGAA.

In regard to this clone: Within the sample, other DNA sequences also encode this same CDR3. The covered CDR3 bases are TGTGCCAGCAATTCCCAACCGAGCGGGATGGGCGAG. The encoded protein is CASNSQPSGMGE. From start to end, the CDR3 is CASNSQPSGMGEQYF. The rearrangement uses TRBV5-6 and TRBJ2-7, with TRBD2 matching over 7 bases. The CDR3 end lies 3 residues beyond the end of the read and is filled in from the germline J gene. CDR3 size: 15 residues. Germline values: CDR1 SGHDT, CDR2 YYEEEE. Germline trimming cut 6 bases from V and 6 bases from J; bases unmatched to any gene: 15.

Points on this clone: From the germline J gene comes the end of the CDR3, since the read stops 3 residues before it. This chain links TRBV5-6 with TRBJ1-4; 10 nucleotides align to TRBD1. The length of the CDR3 is 14 residues. V shed 4 bases and J 8 bases; nucleotides not matched to a gene: 5. Germline loops: CDR1 SGHDT, CDR2 YYEEEE. CDR3 sequence reads: CASSRQGANEKLFF. CDR3 DNA, as far as it was read: TGTGCCAGCAGCCGACAGGGGGCGAACGAAAAA.

Only a few counts were recorded for this clone. The CDR3 end is not reached by the read, which stops 3 residues before it; the germline J gene fills it in. This chain links TRBV19 with TRBJ2-3, with D uncertain. CDR1 and CDR2 (germline): LNHDA, SQIVND (reference sequence). The V end lost 2 bases, the J end lost 1 base, and 7 bases lay between the germline ends. The CDR3 runs to 14 residues. The CDR3 DNA, read in part, is TGTGCCAGTAGTATAATGTCGGGCACAGATACG. This codes for CASSIMSGTDT. The full CDR3 is CASSIMSGTDTQYF.

There are many counts of this clone. The CDR3 bases that were read are TGCGCCAGCAGCTTGCAGGACATTTCATATACG. The encoded protein is CASSLQDISYT. The entire CDR3 protein reads CASSLQDISYTQYF. The rearrangement uses TRBV5-1 and TRBJ2-3, with D perhaps matching TRBD1 (5 bases). Sequencing ends 3 residues short of the CDR3 end; the germline J gene provides the rest. V lost 1 base and J lost 7, with 13 bases in between. The CDR3 extends over 14 amino acids. Germline loops: CDR1 SGHRS, CDR2 YFSETQ.

On this clone: The CDR3 is cut off 3 residues early in the read; its end comes from the germline J gene. The chain has TRBV19 and TRBJ2-3; tentatively, D is TRBD1 (5 bases). The CDR3 is 13 residues long. Trimming removed 2 bases from V and 5 bases from J, with 8 bases in between. Germline V lookup: CDR1 LNHDA, CDR2 SQIVND (reference sequence). The CDR3 loop reads CASSINQGDTQYF. The part of the CDR3 DNA that was read is TGTGCCAGTAGTATAAACCAGGGAGATACG.

In its sample, this clone was seen a few times. The read terminates 3 residues before the CDR3 end, so the remaining end is supplied by the germline J gene. This chain joins TRBV6-7 and TRBJ1-1; D is undetermined. Being an ORF, TRBV6-7 has a function that is uncertain. The CDR3 loop spans 15 amino acids. V gave up 1 base and J gave up 1 base, with 10 bases separating them. The CDR3 sequence: CASSYYSRRNTEAFF. The covered CDR3 bases are TGTGCCAGCAGTTACTACTCCAGGAGGAACACTGAA.

Worth noting for this clone: The read finishes 3 residues shy of the CDR3 end, and the germline J gene is used to complete it. The V gene is TRBV19, the J gene TRBJ1-4, with 8 nucleotides matching TRBD1. The CDR3 is 13 amino acids. Germline CDR1 and CDR2: LNHDA and SQIVND (reference sequence). The J segment lost 10 bases and the V segment lost 6 bases, leaving 7 bases of the junction unmatched. The CDR3 bases that were read are TGTGCCAGTAGGACAGGGGATTTCGGAAAA. The encoded protein is CASRTGDFGK. The full CDR3 reads CASRTGDFGKLFF.

A note on this clone: The sequenced fragment ends 3 residues before the CDR3 boundary, so the rest is inferred from the germline J gene. The chain recombines TRBV7-9 with TRBJ2-3; a possible D gene is TRBD1 (6 bases). CDR3 length equals 14 residues. Germline loops: CDR1 SEHNR, CDR2 FQNEAQ (reference sequence). V shed 7 bases and J shed 7 bases, with 18 bases lying between them. CDR3 sequence: CASTVNTGPYTQYF. The DNA read from the CDR3 is TGTGCCAGCACCGTGAACACAGGGCCATATACG. Full variable domain (rest looked up from reference TRBV7-9 and TRBJ2-3): DTGVSQNPRHKITKRGQNVTFRCDPISEHNRLYWYRQTLGQGPEFLTYFQNEAQLEKSRLLSDRFSAERPKGSFSTLEIQRTEQGDSAMYLCASTVNTGPYTQYFGPGTRLTVL.

This clone qualifies as medium-sized. The sequenced fragment ends 3 residues before the CDR3 boundary, so the rest is inferred from the germline J gene. This chain uses TRBV29-1 with TRBJ2-3, with a possible D match to TRBD2 (5 bases). The CDR3 length is 12 residues. V lost 7 bases to trimming and J lost 4 bases, with 12 bases between them. Germline assignment: CDR1 SQVTM and CDR2 ANQGSEA. This CDR3 is CSATDWPDTQYF. CDR3 bases read: TGCAGCGCCACGGACTGGCCAGATACG.

This clone appeared many times. The read is 3 residues too short to cover the CDR3 end, so that end is filled in from the germline J gene. The genes are TRBV20-1 and TRBJ2-7; 10 bases are a match to TRBD1. Germline CDR1 is DFQATT and CDR2 is SNEGSKA (reference sequence). There are 15 residues in the CDR3. Trimming removed 1 base from V and 0 bases from J; junction bases left unmatched: 3. CDR3 sequence: CSARVGQGVSYEQYF. Partial CDR3 DNA: TGCAGTGCTAGAGTTGGACAGGGGGTCTCCTACGAG.

This clone has more than one count but fewer than ten. The read falls 3 residues short of the CDR3 end, and the missing part is taken from the germline J gene. V gene TRBV6-2 or TRBV6-3 combines with J gene TRBJ2-1; D is unclear. V was pared by 2 bases and J by 6 bases, with 8 bases between. Per the germline V gene, CDR1 is MNHEY and CDR2 is SVGEGT. The CDR3 is 13 residues long. CDR3 bases read: TGTGCCAGCAGTTACCTACTGAGCAATGAG. Translating it yields CASSYLLSNE. The full CDR3 protein reads CASSYLLSNEQFF.

Note on this clone: The sequence runs out 3 residues before the end of the CDR3; the remainder is reconstructed from the germline J gene. The gene calls are TRBV7-2 and TRBJ1-1; TRBD1 is a possible D gene (6 bases). Germline-derived CDR1 and CDR2 are SGHTA and FQGNSA. Trimming shortened V by 5 bases and J by 4 bases, and 17 bases separated the two germline ends. The CDR3 has 15 amino acids. CDR3 DNA (partial): TGTGCCAGCAGCCCTCCCGGGACACGGGCCACTGAA. As protein: CASSPPGTRATE. The entire CDR3 protein reads CASSPPGTRATEAFF.